Listed here are 2 T cell receptor beta chains from one sample, sequenced in a study of CD8 T cells in Susac syndrome. With random hexamers, roughly 0.5 to 1 ug RNA was reverse transcribed. Using its own MiXCR run on the immunoSEQ multiplex PCR reads, TCRdb lists one record per CDR3 protein. This table has 250,000 to 350,000 distinct CDR3 sequences, just over 90% appearing once. The sample was CD4+ T cells from PBMCs. The receptor set was obtained from a human donor with multiple sclerosis.

The J gene is TRBJ2-7, the V gene TRBV7-8; the D gene is possibly TRBD1 (7 bases). The CDR3 runs 15 residues. CDR1 and CDR2 from the germline V gene are SGHVS and FQNEAQ. Trimming took off 5 bases at V and 0 bases at J, with 14 bases between the two ends. CDR3 amino acids: CASSRGTEFSYEQYF. CDR3 nucleotides: TGTGCCAGCAGCCGGGGGACAGAGTTCTCCTACGAGCAGTACTTC.

V gene TRBV9 combines with J gene TRBJ1-1, with D maybe TRBD1 (5 bases). Trimming took off 4 bases at V and 3 bases at J, with 13 bases between the two ends. The CDR3 is 14 amino acids. Germline CDR1 reads SGDLS; CDR2 reads YYNGEE. CDR3 nucleotide sequence: TGTGCCAGCAGCCCCGGGGGTCCCCACACTGAAGCTTTCTTT. Translating it yields CASSPGGPHTEAFF.